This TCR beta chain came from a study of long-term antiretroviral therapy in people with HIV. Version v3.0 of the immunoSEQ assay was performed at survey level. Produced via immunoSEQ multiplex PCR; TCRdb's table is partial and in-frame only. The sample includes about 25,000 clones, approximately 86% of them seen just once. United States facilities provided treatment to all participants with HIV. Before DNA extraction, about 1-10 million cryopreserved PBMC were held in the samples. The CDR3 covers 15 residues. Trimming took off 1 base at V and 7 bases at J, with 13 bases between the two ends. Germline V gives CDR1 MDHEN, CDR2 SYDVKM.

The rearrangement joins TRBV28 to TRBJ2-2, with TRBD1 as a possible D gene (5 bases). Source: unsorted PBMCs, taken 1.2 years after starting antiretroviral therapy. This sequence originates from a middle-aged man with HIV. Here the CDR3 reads CASSLLVRASGELFF. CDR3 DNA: TGTGCCAGCAGTTTATTAGTCAGGGCGAGCGGGGAGCTGTTTTTT.